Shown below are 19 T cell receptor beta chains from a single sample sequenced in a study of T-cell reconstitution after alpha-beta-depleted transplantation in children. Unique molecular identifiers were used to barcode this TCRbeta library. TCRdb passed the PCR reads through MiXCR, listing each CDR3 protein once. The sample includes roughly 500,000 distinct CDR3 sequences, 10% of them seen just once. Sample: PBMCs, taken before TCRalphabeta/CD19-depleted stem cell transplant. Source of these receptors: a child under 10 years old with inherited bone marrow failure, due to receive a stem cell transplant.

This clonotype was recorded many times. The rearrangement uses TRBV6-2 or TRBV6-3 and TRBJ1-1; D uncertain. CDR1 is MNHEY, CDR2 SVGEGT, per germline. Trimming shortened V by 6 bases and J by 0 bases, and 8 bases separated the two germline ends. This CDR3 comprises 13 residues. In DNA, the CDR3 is TGTGCCAGCAGGAGGGCTTTGAACACTGAAGCTTTCTTT. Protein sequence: CASRRALNTEAFF.

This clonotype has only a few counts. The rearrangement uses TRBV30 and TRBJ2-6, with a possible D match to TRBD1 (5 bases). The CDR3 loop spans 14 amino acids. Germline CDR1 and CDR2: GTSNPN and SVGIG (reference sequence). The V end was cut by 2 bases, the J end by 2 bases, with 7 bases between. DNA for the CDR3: TGTGCCTGGAGTATAGGGGCTGGGGCCAACGTCCTGACTTTC. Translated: CAWSIGAGANVLTF.

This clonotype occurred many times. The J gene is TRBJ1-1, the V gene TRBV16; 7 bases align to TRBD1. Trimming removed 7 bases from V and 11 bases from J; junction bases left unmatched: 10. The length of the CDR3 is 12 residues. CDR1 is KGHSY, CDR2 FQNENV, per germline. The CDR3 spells CASTPLGTVAFF. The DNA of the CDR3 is TGTGCCAGCACCCCACTGGGGACAGTTGCTTTCTTT.

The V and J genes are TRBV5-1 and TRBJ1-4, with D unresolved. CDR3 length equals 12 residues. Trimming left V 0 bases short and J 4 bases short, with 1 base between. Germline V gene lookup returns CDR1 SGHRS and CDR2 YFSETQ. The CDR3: CASSLDNEKLFF. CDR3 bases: TGCGCCAGCAGCTTGGATAATGAAAAACTGTTTTTT.

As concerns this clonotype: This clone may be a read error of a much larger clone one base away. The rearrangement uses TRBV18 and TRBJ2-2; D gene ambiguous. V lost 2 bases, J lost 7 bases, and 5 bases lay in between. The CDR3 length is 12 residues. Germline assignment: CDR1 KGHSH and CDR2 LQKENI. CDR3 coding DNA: TGTGCCAGCTCACCAGTGCACGGGGAGCTGTTTTTT. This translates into CASSPVHGELFF.

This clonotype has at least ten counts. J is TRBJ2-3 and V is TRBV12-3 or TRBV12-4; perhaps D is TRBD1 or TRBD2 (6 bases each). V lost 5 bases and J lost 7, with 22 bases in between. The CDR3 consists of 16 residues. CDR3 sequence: CASSALGGGFVNTQYF. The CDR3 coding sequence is TGTGCCAGCAGTGCCCTTGGAGGGGGGTTCGTAAATACGCAGTATTTT.

The CDR3 coding sequence is TGTGCCAGCAGTTACCCCCAGGGGGCAGAAATTTACGAGCAGTACTTC. Protein sequence: CASSYPQGAEIYEQYF. The gene calls are TRBV6-2 or TRBV6-3 and TRBJ2-7, with 8 bases aligning to TRBD1. J gave up 4 bases and V 2 bases, and 10 bases lay outside the gene matches. Germline V gene sequence: CDR1 MNHEY, CDR2 SVGEGT. The CDR3 length is 16 residues.

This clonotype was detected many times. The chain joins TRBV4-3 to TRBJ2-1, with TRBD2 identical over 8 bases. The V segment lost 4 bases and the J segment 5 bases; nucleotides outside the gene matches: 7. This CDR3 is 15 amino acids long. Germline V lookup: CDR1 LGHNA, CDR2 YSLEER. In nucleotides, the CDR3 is TGCGCCAGCAGCCGGATAGTAGCGGGGCACAATGAGCAGTTCTTC. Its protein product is CASSRIVAGHNEQFF.

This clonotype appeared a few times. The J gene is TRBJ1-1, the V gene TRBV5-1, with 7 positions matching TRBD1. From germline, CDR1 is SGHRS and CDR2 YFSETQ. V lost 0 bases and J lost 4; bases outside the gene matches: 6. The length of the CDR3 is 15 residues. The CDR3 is CASSLGQGGGTEAFF. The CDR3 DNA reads TGCGCCAGCAGCTTGGGACAGGGAGGCGGCACTGAAGCTTTCTTT.

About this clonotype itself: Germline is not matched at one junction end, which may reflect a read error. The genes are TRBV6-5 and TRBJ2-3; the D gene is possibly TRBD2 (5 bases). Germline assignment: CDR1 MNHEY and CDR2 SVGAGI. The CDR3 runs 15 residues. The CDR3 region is CASSYGGLRTDTQNF. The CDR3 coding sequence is TGTGCCAGCAGTTACGGTGGACTGCGCACAGATACGCAGAATTTT.

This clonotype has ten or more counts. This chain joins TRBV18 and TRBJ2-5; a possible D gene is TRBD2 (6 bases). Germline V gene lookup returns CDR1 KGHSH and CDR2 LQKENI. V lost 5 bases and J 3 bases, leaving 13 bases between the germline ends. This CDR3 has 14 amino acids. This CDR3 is CASSGRFIEETQYF. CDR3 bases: TGTGCCAGCTCAGGGAGGTTTATCGAAGAGACCCAGTACTTC.

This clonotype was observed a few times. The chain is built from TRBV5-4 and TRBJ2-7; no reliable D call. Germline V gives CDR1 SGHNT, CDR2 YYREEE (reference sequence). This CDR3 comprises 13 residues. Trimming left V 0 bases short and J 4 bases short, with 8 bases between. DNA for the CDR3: TGTGCCAGCAGCTTGGTTCCGGGTTACGAGCAGTACTTC. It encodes CASSLVPGYEQYF.

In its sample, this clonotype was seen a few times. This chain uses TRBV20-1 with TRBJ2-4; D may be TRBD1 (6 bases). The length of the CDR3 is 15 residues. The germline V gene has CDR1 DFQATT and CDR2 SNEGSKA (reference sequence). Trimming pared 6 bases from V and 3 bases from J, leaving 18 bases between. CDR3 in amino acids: CSAPGPGVVKNIQYF. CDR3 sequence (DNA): TGCAGTGCCCCCGGGCCAGGGGTGGTCAAAAACATTCAGTACTTC.

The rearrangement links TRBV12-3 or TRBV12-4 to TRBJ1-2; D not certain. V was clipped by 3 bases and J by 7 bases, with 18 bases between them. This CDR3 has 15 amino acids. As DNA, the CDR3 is TGTGCCAGCAGTTTGAGGGCCGGCGTTTCCGGTGGCTACACCTTC. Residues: CASSLRAGVSGGYTF.

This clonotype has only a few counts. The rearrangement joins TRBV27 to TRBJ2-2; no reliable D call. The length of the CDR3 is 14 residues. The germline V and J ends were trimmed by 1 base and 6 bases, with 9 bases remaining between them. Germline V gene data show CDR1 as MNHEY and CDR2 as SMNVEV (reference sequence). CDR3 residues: CASSLFQVPGELFF. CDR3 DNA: TGTGCCAGCAGTTTATTTCAGGTCCCCGGGGAGCTGTTTTTT.

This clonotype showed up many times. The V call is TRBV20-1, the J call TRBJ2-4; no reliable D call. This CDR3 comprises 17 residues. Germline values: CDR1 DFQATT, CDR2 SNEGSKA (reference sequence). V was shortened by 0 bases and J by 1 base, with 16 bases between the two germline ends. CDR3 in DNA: TGCAGTGCTAGAGATAAAGGTTCCCTAGTTGCCAAAAACATTCAGTACTTC. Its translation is CSARDKGSLVAKNIQYF.

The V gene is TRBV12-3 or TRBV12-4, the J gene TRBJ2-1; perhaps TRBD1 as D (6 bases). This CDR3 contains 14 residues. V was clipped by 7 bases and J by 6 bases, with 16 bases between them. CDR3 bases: TGTGCCAGCACCTGGGACACCAAGGGCAATGAGCAGTTCTTC. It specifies CASTWDTKGNEQFF.

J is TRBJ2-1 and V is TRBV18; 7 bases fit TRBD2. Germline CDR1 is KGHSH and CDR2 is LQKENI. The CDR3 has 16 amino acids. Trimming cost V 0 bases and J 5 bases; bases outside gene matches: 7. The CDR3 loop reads CASSPPAGRTDNEQFF. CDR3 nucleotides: TGTGCCAGCTCACCACCTGCCGGGAGGACCGACAATGAGCAGTTCTTC.

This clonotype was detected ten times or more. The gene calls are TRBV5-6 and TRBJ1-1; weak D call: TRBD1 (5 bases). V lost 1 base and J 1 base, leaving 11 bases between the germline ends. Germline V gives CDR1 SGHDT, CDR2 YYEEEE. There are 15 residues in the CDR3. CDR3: CASSLWGTWNTEAFF. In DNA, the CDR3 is TGTGCCAGCAGCTTGTGGGGGACCTGGAACACTGAAGCTTTCTTT. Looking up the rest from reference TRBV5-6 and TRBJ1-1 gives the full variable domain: DAGVTQSPTHLIKTRGQQVTLRCSPKSGHDTVSWYQQALGQGPQFIFQYYEEEERQRGNFPDRFSGHQFPNYSSELNVNALLLGDSALYLCASSLWGTWNTEAFFGQGTRLTVV.